This T cell receptor (beta chain) was captured in a study of T cells in Graves' hyperthyroidism and ophthalmopathy. Used for diagnoses were clinical symptoms, serum thyroxine and TRAb, thyroid ultrasound and orbital computed tomography. Overall study results and limits: In blood, most of the thyroid clonotypes expanded above 0.001 were also present.

Trimming left V 5 bases short and J 0 bases short, with 12 bases between. This CDR3 is built from 15 residues. In this sample, this clonotype turned up many times. Its antigen is not known. The source material, RNA transcripts, was used to amplify TCR beta CDR3 regions. HTBI primers were the set used in a first-round RT-PCR of the TCR CDR3. TCRdb itself ran the multiplex PCR reads through MiXCR, one entry per CDR3 protein. The sample has about 400,000 distinct CDR3 sequences, about 16% seen once; the top ten hold over 25%. The chain employs TRBV12-3 or TRBV12-4 and TRBJ2-3; tentative D call: TRBD2 (6 bases). The receptor was derived from a woman aged 25 to 39 with Graves' hyperthyroidism. Material for sequencing was blood. The CDR3 spells CASSLIAESTDTQYF. Here the CDR3 DNA reads TGTGCCAGCAGTCTTATAGCGGAAAGCACAGATACGCAGTATTTT.